Following are 32 T cell receptor beta chains from one sample sequenced in a study of shared clonotypes between healthy human individuals. Selected positively for CCR7 and CD45RO-negative, naive CD8 cells excluded terminally differentiated effector memory CD45RA+ cells. The repertoire was sequenced with immunoSEQ multiplex PCR; TCRdb's copy has only in-frame clones and lacks some. Among about 870,000 clones listed, 80% to 95% were seen once. The source material was naive CD8+ T cells sorted from blood. The receptors come from a man younger than 40 in good health.

The rearrangement links TRBV19 to TRBJ1-4; weak D call: TRBD1 (6 bases). The V end was cut by 4 bases, the J end by 1 base, with 13 bases between. Germline CDR1 LNHDA, CDR2 SQIVND (reference sequence). This CDR3 is built from 16 residues. The CDR3 region is CASSTPGQITNEKLFF. The CDR3 DNA sequence: TGTGCCAGTAGTACCCCAGGACAGATAACTAATGAAAAACTGTTTTTT.

This clone has a single count. The rearrangement links TRBV25-1 to TRBJ2-7; 7 bases agree with TRBD1. This CDR3 contains 17 residues. Germline CDR1 MGHDK, CDR2 SYGVNS. V trimming: 1 base; J trimming: 0 bases; junction bases outside the gene matches: 9. The CDR3 DNA reads TGTGCCAGCAGTGAATTCGAAGGGGGCCTTAGCTCCTACGAGCAGTACTTC. Translation: CASSEFEGGLSSYEQYF.

The genes are TRBV7-8 and TRBJ2-7; 9 positions match TRBD2. The germline CDR1 and CDR2 sequences are SGHVS and FQNEAQ. This CDR3 contains 14 residues. Germline trimming cut 0 bases from V and 7 bases from J; bases unmatched to any gene: 4. CDR3 DNA: TGTGCCAGCAGCTTAGCTAGCGGGAGAAAGGAGCAGTACTTC. This sequence encodes CASSLASGRKEQYF.

The chain links TRBV29-1 to TRBJ2-1; possibly TRBD2 for D (6 bases). Germline values: CDR1 SQVTM, CDR2 ANQGSEA. The V and J ends lost 4 bases and 8 bases respectively, with 15 bases between them. CDR3 size: 13 residues. The CDR3 loop reads CSVAWFSGDEQFF. The CDR3 bases are TGCAGCGTTGCCTGGTTTTCGGGGGATGAGCAGTTCTTC.

The J gene is TRBJ1-1, the V gene TRBV18; no definite D call. This CDR3 spans 12 amino acids. In germline, CDR1 is KGHSH, CDR2 LQKENI. Trimming pared 5 bases from V and 3 bases from J, leaving 7 bases between. The CDR3 DNA is TGTGCCAGCTCATCTGGGGACACTGAAGCTTTCTTT. Its translation is CASSSGDTEAFF.

The chain carries TRBV7-6 and TRBJ2-1; 11 bases map to TRBD2. Germline V gene lookup returns CDR1 SGHVS and CDR2 FNYEAQ. V lost 5 bases, J lost 8 bases, and 8 bases stayed unmatched. The CDR3 loop spans 15 amino acids. CDR3 coding DNA: TGTGCCAGCAGCACGACTAGCGGGGTTATTTATGAGCAGTTCTTC. It encodes CASSTTSGVIYEQFF.

The V gene is TRBV19, the J gene TRBJ2-1, with TRBD2 as a possible D gene (6 bases). V was clipped by 5 bases and J by 0 bases, with 14 bases between them. The CDR3 length is 16 residues. Germline loops: CDR1 LNHDA, CDR2 SQIVND (reference sequence). CDR3 protein: CASSPRDWSSYNEQFF. The CDR3 nucleotides are TGTGCCAGTAGTCCCCGGGACTGGAGCTCCTACAATGAGCAGTTCTTC.

This clone was found once. V gene TRBV5-1 combines with J gene TRBJ1-1, with a weak D call TRBD1 (5 bases). The V gene's germline CDR1 is SGHRS and CDR2 YFSETQ. The CDR3 is made up of 15 amino acids. V gave up 4 bases and J gave up 3 bases, with 16 bases separating them. The CDR3 DNA follows: TGCGCCAGCAGCCCGTCGGTCAGGGTTGACACTGAAGCTTTCTTT. This gives the protein CASSPSVRVDTEAFF.

This clone has just one count. This chain connects TRBV5-5 to TRBJ2-7; a possible D gene is TRBD2 (5 bases). V gave up 4 bases and J gave up 4 bases, with 18 bases separating them. The CDR3 loop spans 15 amino acids. CDR1 is SGHKS and CDR2 is YYEKEE in the germline V gene (reference sequence). CDR3 DNA sequence: TGTGCCAGCAGCACAAATGCACTAGGTCGGTACGAGCAGTACTTC. This gives the protein CASSTNALGRYEQYF.

The V call is TRBV27, the J call TRBJ1-2, with 8 nucleotides matching TRBD1. CDR3 size: 16 residues. The ends lost 3 bases at V and 6 bases at J; junction bases unmatched: 12. Germline CDR1 is MNHEY and CDR2 is SMNVEV (reference sequence). In DNA, the CDR3 is TGTGCCAGCAGTTTGTCGGTGACAGGGGCGATAGATGGCTACACCTTC. Encoded protein: CASSLSVTGAIDGYTF.

V is TRBV29-1 and J is TRBJ2-1; 9 bases match TRBD1. Germline-derived CDR1 and CDR2 are SQVTM and ANQGSEA. This CDR3 region has 14 residues. V trimming: 3 bases; J trimming: 7 bases; junction bases outside the gene matches: 7. The DNA for the CDR3 is TGCAGCGTTGATGAACAGGGGGCGTTTAATGAGCAGTTCTTC. This gives the protein CSVDEQGAFNEQFF.

The rearrangement links TRBV7-9 to TRBJ1-4; no clear D. Trimming cost V 2 bases and J 6 bases, with 7 bases left between them. Germline values: CDR1 SEHNR, CDR2 FQNEAQ (reference sequence). This CDR3 is 13 amino acids long. The CDR3 sequence is CASSLFGDEKLFF. The CDR3 nucleotides are TGTGCCAGCAGCTTATTTGGAGATGAAAAACTGTTTTTT.

The genes are TRBV7-2 and TRBJ2-1; tentative D call: TRBD2 (5 bases). Trimming pared 5 bases from V and 4 bases from J, leaving 12 bases between. The germline CDR1 and CDR2 sequences are SGHTA and FQGNSA. This CDR3 spans 14 amino acids. As DNA, the CDR3 is TGTGCCAGCAGCCTACGCGACTATTACAATGAGCAGTTCTTC. Amino acids: CASSLRDYYNEQFF.

The rearrangement links TRBV10-2 to TRBJ2-3; no reliable D call. The V gene lost 3 bases and the J gene lost 5 bases, with 15 bases spanning the gap. This CDR3 region has 15 residues. CDR1 and CDR2 (germline): WSHSY, SAAADI. CDR3 in amino acids: CASSEGPMRQDTQYF. In nucleotides, the CDR3 is TGCGCCAGCAGTGAAGGCCCCATGAGGCAAGATACGCAGTATTTT.

The chain uses TRBV9 and TRBJ2-7; 7 bases are shared with TRBD1. V was clipped by 3 bases and J by 5 bases; unmatched bases: 11. Germline CDR1 reads SGDLS; CDR2 reads YYNGEE. The CDR3 runs to 15 residues. This CDR3 is CASSGVGTDLHEQYF. The CDR3 bases are TGTGCCAGCAGCGGGGTAGGGACAGATCTCCACGAGCAGTACTTC.

This chain connects TRBV6-5 to TRBJ2-7; D is uncertain. V was clipped by 0 bases and J by 6 bases, with 9 bases between them. This CDR3 spans 13 amino acids. Germline CDR1 and CDR2: MNHEY and SVGAGI. The CDR3 is CASSYSQVGEQYF. In nucleotides, the CDR3 is TGTGCCAGCAGTTACTCGCAAGTCGGCGAGCAGTACTTC.

This chain links TRBV23-1 with TRBJ2-3; TRBD2 aligns across 10 bases. TRBV23-1 is an ORF, with its function uncertain. Germline trimming cut 0 bases from V and 3 bases from J; bases unmatched to any gene: 12. CDR3 length: 19 amino acids. The CDR3 protein is CASSQSRQREGQETDTQYF. In DNA form, the CDR3 reads TGCGCCAGCAGTCAATCGAGGCAGCGGGAGGGCCAAGAGACAGATACGCAGTATTTT.

This clone is a singleton in its sample. The chain is built from TRBV4-3 and TRBJ2-5, with 9 nucleotides matching TRBD1. V was pared by 3 bases and J by 6 bases, with 5 bases of the junction left unmatched. The germline CDR1 and CDR2 sequences are LGHNA and YSLEER. This CDR3 is 14 amino acids long. CDR3 residues: CASSQDRGLQTQYF. CDR3 DNA: TGCGCCAGCAGCCAGGACAGGGGATTACAGACCCAGTACTTC.

This chain joins TRBV16 and TRBJ1-2; D gene uncertain. From germline, CDR1 is KGHSY and CDR2 FQNENV. The CDR3 contains 15 residues. V was trimmed by 4 bases and J by 3 bases, leaving 15 bases between them. The CDR3 is CASSPHFRTDYGYTF. CDR3 DNA: TGTGCCAGCAGCCCCCATTTTAGGACGGACTATGGCTACACCTTC.

This chain connects TRBV14 to TRBJ2-5; D remains ambiguous. Germline CDR1 and CDR2: SGHDN and FVKESK. CDR3 length equals 15 residues. Trimming left V 0 bases short and J 5 bases short, with 13 bases between. The chain's CDR3 is CASSQDMSGRETQYF. DNA for the CDR3: TGTGCCAGCAGCCAAGATATGAGTGGCCGGGAGACCCAGTACTTC.

This chain connects TRBV14 to TRBJ2-3, with a possible D match to TRBD2 (6 bases). The CDR3 contains 17 residues. Trimming cost V 4 bases and J 3 bases, with 20 bases left between them. Germline assignment: CDR1 SGHDN and CDR2 FVKESK. The CDR3 nucleotides are TGTGCCAGCAGCCGCCGTAACTTGGGGGAGGCAACAGATACGCAGTATTTT. The encoded protein is CASSRRNLGEATDTQYF. Drawing the rest from reference TRBV14 and TRBJ2-3, the complete variable domain is EAGVTQFPSHSVIEKGQTVTLRCDPISGHDNLYWYRRVMGKEIKFLLHFVKESKQDESGMPNNRFLAERTGGTYSTLKVQPAELEDSGVYFCASSRRNLGEATDTQYFGPGTRLTVL.

As DNA, the CDR3 is TGTGCCAGCAGCGTATCGGCCCTGACCTACAATGAGCAGTTCTTC. Amino acids: CASSVSALTYNEQFF. The chain couples TRBV9 to TRBJ2-1, with D uncertain. Trimming took off 1 base at V and 2 bases at J, with 10 bases between the two ends. The germline CDR1 and CDR2 sequences are SGDLS and YYNGEE. This CDR3 is built from 15 residues.

This chain uses TRBV18 with TRBJ2-5; D possibly corresponds to TRBD1 (6 bases). V lost 3 bases and J 0 bases, leaving 17 bases between the germline ends. This CDR3 has 17 amino acids. The germline CDR1 and CDR2 sequences are KGHSH and LQKENI. The CDR3 protein is CASSPDSSRGHQETQYF. DNA for the CDR3: TGTGCCAGCTCACCCGACTCCAGCAGGGGACACCAAGAGACCCAGTACTTC.

The V gene is TRBV27, the J gene TRBJ2-7; D is ambiguous. The CDR3 has 15 residues. The germline V gene encodes CDR1 MNHEY and CDR2 SMNVEV (reference sequence). Between the trimmed V and J ends, which lost 2 bases and 4 bases, there was a span of 15 bases. Written as DNA, the CDR3 is TGTGCCAGCAGTTTAGGCCCTAGACACCTTTACGAGCAGTACTTC. It codes for CASSLGPRHLYEQYF.

J is TRBJ2-1 and V is TRBV5-4, with D perhaps being TRBD1 or TRBD2 (5 bases each). The CDR3 runs 14 residues. Germline V gene lookup returns CDR1 SGHNT and CDR2 YYREEE (reference sequence). V lost 4 bases, J lost 7 bases, and 15 bases lay in between. The chain's CDR3 is CASSAGTTINEQFF. The CDR3 DNA reads as TGTGCCAGCAGCGCCGGGACCACCATTAATGAGCAGTTCTTC.

J is TRBJ2-1 and V is TRBV27, with 7 nucleotides matching TRBD2. The CDR3 extends over 14 amino acids. Germline lookup yields CDR1 MNHEY and CDR2 SMNVEV (reference sequence). Trimming took 2 bases from V and 6 from J; bases not matched to a gene: 4. As DNA, the CDR3 is TGTGCCAGCAGTTTACCTGGACTAGGCAATGAGCAGTTCTTC. Translated: CASSLPGLGNEQFF.

This clone was recorded many times. This chain uses TRBV6-4 with TRBJ2-3; D is possibly TRBD2 (6 bases). The CDR3 totals 15 residues. Germline-derived CDR1 and CDR2 are MRHNA and SNTAGT. V was cut by 0 bases and J by 2 bases, with 9 bases left in between. In DNA, the CDR3 is TGTGCCAGCAGTGACTCCGCGGGAACCACAGATACGCAGTATTTT. This translates into CASSDSAGTTDTQYF.

The genes are TRBV28 and TRBJ1-1, with D unresolved. Germline loops: CDR1 MDHEN, CDR2 SYDVKM. The CDR3 is 14 amino acids. V lost 6 bases to trimming and J lost 3 bases, with 14 bases between them. The CDR3 coding sequence is TGTGCCAGCAGCCCCTATGGGCGTCACACTGAAGCTTTCTTT. This codes for CASSPYGRHTEAFF. Based on the CDR3 plus reference TRBV28 and TRBJ1-1, the full variable domain is DVKVTQSSRYLVKRTGEKVFLECVQDMDHENMFWYRQDPGLGLRLIYFSYDVKMKEKGDIPEGYSVSREKKERFSLILESASTNQTSMYLCASSPYGRHTEAFFGQGTRLTVV.

This chain links TRBV27 with TRBJ2-7, with D perhaps matching TRBD2 (6 bases). Deletions cut 6 bases from V and 4 bases from J, with 28 bases between. The germline CDR1 and CDR2 sequences are MNHEY and SMNVEV (reference sequence). The CDR3 runs to 18 residues. Here the CDR3 reads CASSSNTPQEGSPYEQYF. The CDR3 DNA sequence: TGTGCCAGCAGCTCAAATACCCCCCAGGAGGGGTCCCCTTACGAGCAGTACTTC.

The chain has TRBV7-9 and TRBJ1-1; tentatively, D is TRBD1 (5 bases). The CDR3 is 16 amino acids. The V end was cut by 3 bases, the J end by 4 bases, with 18 bases between. Germline-derived CDR1 and CDR2 are SEHNR and FQNEAQ (reference sequence). The CDR3 loop reads CASSFPGVELGTEAFF. In DNA form, the CDR3 reads TGTGCCAGCAGCTTCCCGGGGGTAGAGTTAGGCACTGAAGCTTTCTTT.

In its sample, this clone was seen once. The CDR3 coding sequence is TGTGCCATCAGTGAGTCCAGCGATCCCTACGAGCAGTACTTC. The encoded protein is CAISESSDPYEQYF. This sequence joins TRBV10-3 and TRBJ2-7; D unresolved. The germline V gene encodes CDR1 ENHRY and CDR2 SYGVKD. The germline V and J ends were trimmed by 0 bases and 2 bases, with 8 bases remaining between them. The CDR3 has 14 residues.

The chain employs TRBV28 and TRBJ2-3; the D gene is possibly TRBD1 (7 bases). Germline loops: CDR1 MDHEN, CDR2 SYDVKM. V lost 6 bases and J lost 6, with 16 bases in between. The CDR3 length is 14 residues. The CDR3 here is CASSRRDSRDTQYF. CDR3 nucleotides: TGTGCCAGCAGCCGGCGGGACAGCAGGGATACGCAGTATTTT. Together with reference TRBV28 and TRBJ2-3, the CDR3 gives the full variable domain: DVKVTQSSRYLVKRTGEKVFLECVQDMDHENMFWYRQDPGLGLRLIYFSYDVKMKEKGDIPEGYSVSREKKERFSLILESASTNQTSMYLCASSRRDSRDTQYFGPGTRLTVL.